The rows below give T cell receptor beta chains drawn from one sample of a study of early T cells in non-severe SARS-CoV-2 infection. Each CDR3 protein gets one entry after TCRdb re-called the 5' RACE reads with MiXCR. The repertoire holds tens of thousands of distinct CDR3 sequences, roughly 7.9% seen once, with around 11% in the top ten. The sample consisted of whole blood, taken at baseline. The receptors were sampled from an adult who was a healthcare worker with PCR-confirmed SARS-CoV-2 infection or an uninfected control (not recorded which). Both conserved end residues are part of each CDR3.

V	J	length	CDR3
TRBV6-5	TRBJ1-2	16	CASSYSTTSPAYGYTF
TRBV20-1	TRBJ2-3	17	CSAPRLAGGHSTDTQYF
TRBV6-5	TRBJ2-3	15	CASSYSDPSTDTQYF
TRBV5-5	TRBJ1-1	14	CASSKGQGPSEAFF
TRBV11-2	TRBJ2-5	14	CASSLPGGPETQYF
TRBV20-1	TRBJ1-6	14	CSASTGDGGSPLHF
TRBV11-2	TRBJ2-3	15	CASSLEVGPLYTQYF
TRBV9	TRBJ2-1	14	CASSVGGGNNEQFF
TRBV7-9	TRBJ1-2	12	CASSFRYYGYTF
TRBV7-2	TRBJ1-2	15	CASSNRQGDNYGYTF
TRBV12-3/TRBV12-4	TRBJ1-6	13	CASGRGGNSPLHF
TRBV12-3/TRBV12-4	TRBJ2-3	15	CASSFLAGDTDTQYF
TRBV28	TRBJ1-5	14	CASSPGDRNQPQHF
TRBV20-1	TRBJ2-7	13	CSARTGAGYEQYF
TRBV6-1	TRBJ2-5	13	CASRPSPQETQYF
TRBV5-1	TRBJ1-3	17	CASSKAPLAFSGNTIYF
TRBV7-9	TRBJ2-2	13	CASSSLQAGELFF
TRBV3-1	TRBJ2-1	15	CASSQAGGSYNEQFF
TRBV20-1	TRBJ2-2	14	CSASSGGEAGELFF
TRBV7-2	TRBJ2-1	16	CASSLATGGLYNEQFF
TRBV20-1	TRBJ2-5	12	CSAKGQQETQYF
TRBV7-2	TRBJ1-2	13	CASSIDRNYGYTF
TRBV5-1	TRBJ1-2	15	CASSLDGQAFHGYTF
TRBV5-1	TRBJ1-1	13	CASSLGVNTEAFF
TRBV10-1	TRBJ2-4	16	CASSESLWGDKNIQYF
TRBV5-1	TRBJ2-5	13	CASRLGVQETQYF
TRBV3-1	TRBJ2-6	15	CASSQDSSGANVLTF
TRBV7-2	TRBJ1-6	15	CASSQPTGGNSPLHF
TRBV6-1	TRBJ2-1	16	CASRGLQGASYNEQFF
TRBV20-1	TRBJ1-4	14	CSALDRTTNEKLFF
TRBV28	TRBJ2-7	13	CASSADRRYEQYF
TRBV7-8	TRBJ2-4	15	CASSTEPGKGDIQYF
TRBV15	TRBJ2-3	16	CATSRPTGINTDTQYF
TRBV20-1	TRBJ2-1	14	CSAVPRDLQREQFF
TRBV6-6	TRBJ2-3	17	CASSYGLAGGETETQYF
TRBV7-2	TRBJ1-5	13	CASSYRQESPQHF
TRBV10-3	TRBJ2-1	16	CAISESEGARYNEQFF
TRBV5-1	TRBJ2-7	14	CASSDGAGAQGQYF
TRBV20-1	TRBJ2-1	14	CSVSVAGTQNEQFF
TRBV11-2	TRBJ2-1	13	CASSLEQGSEQFF